This T cell receptor (beta chain) originates from a study of blood T cell repertoires in COVID-19. Background on the study: The samples span acute and convalescent COVID-19 from the United States, Italy and Spain. Sources were T cells, B-cell-depleted T cells, or PBMCs; the material itself was cDNA or gDNA.

Authors' data handling: Amplification of reference gene primers was used by the study to estimate nucleated cell counts. Measured with immunoSEQ multiplex PCR; TCRdb has only the in-frame clones, and not every one. The V and J calls and clone size come from that table; D and trimming were worked out from the DNA. The table lists some 350,000 clones, approximately 86% of them singletons. Unmatched junction bases numbered 8, after V lost 5 bases and J lost 10 bases. CDR3 length: 14 residues. Germline V lookup: CDR1 SGHRS, CDR2 YFSETQ. Input material: peripheral blood. The source is a human donor in a cohort sampled during active COVID-19. The chain has TRBV5-1 and TRBJ2-1, with TRBD2 identical over 11 bases. CDR3 protein: CASRLLAGEKEQFF. Here the CDR3 DNA reads TGCGCCAGCAGATTACTAGCGGGAGAGAAGGAGCAGTTCTTC. The full variable domain, rest sourced from reference TRBV5-1 and TRBJ2-1, is KAGVTQTPRYLIKTRGQQVTLSCSPISGHRSVSWYQQTPGQGLQFLFEYFSETQRNKGNFPGRFSGRQFSNSRSEMNVSTLELGDSALYLCASRLLAGEKEQFFGPGTRLTVL.